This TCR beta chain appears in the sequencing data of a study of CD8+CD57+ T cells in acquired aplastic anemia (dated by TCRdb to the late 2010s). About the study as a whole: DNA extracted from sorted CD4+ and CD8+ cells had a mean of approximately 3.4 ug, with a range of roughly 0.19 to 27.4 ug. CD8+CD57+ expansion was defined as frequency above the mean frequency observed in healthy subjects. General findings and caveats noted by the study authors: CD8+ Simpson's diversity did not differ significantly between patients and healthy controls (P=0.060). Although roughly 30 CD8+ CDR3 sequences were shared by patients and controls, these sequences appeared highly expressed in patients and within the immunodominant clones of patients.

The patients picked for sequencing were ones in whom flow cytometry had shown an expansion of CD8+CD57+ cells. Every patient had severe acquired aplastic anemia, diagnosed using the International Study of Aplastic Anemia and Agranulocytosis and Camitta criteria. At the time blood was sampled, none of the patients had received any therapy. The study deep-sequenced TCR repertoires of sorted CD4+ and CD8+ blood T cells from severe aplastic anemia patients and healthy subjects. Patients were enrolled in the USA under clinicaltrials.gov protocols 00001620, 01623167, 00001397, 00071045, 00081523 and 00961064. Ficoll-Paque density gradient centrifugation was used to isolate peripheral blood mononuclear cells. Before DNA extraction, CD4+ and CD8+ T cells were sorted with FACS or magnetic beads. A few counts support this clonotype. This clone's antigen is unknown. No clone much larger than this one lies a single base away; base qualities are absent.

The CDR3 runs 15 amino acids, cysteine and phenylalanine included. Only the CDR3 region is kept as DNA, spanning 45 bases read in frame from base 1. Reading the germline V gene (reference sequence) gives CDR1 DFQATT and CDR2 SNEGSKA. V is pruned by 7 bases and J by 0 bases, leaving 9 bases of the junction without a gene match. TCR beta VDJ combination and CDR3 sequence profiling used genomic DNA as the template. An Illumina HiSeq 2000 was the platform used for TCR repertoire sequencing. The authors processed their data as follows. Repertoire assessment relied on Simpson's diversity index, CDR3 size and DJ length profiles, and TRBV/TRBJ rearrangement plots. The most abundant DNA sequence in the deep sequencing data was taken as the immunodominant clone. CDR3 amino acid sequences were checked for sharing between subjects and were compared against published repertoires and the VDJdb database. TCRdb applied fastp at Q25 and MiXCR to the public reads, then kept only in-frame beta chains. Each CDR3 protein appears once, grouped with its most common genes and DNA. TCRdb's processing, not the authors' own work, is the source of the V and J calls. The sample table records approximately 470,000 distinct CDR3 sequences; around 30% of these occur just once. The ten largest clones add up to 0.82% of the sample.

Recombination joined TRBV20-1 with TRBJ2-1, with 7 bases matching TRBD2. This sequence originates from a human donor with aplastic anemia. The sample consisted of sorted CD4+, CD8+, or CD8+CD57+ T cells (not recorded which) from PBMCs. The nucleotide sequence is TGCAGTGGGAACCCAGGGACTACCTCCTACAATGAGCAGTTCTTC. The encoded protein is CSGNPGTTSYNEQFF.